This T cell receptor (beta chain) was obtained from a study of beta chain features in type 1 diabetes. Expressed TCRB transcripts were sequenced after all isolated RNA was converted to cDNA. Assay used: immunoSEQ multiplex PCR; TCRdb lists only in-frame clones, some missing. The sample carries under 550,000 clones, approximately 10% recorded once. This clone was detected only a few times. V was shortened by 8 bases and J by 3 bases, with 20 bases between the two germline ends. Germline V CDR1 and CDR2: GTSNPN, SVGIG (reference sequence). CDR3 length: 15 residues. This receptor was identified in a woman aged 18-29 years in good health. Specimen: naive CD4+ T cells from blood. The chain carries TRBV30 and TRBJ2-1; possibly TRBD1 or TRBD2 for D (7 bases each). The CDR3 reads CAGHWDSGNYNEQFF. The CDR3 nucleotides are TGTGCCGGACACTGGGACAGCGGGAACTACAATGAGCAGTTCTTC.